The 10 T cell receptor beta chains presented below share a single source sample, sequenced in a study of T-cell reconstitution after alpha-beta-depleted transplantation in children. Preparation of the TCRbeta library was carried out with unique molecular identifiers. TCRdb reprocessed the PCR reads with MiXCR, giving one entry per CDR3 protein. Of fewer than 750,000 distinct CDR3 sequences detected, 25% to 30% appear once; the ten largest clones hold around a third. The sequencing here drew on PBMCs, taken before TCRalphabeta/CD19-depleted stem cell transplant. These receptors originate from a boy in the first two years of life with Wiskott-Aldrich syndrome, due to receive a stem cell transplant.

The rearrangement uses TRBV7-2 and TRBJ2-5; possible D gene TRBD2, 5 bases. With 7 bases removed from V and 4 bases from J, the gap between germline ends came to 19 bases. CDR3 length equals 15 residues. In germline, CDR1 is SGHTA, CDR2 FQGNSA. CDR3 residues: CASTFGPGVGETQYF. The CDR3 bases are TGTGCCAGCACCTTCGGCCCCGGGGTAGGAGAGACCCAGTACTTC.

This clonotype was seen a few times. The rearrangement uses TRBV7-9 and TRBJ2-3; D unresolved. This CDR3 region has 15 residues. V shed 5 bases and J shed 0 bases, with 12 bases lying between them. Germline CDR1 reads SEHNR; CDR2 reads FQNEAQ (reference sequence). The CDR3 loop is CASSHAGTSTDTQYF. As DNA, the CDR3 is TGTGCCAGCAGCCACGCCGGAACTAGCACAGATACGCAGTATTTT.

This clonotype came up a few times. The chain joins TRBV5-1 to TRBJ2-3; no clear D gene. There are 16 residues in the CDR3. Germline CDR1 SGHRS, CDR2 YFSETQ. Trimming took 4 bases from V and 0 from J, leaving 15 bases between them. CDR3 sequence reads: CASSVQQRASTDTQYF. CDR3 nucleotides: TGCGCCAGCAGCGTCCAACAGAGAGCTAGCACAGATACGCAGTATTTT.

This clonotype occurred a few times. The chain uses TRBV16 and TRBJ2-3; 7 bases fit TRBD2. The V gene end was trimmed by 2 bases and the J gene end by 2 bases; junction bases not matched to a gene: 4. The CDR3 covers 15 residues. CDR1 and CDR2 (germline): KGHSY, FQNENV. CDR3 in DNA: TGTGCCAGCAGCCAAGGCGGGAGTGCCACAGATACGCAGTATTTT. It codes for CASSQGGSATDTQYF.

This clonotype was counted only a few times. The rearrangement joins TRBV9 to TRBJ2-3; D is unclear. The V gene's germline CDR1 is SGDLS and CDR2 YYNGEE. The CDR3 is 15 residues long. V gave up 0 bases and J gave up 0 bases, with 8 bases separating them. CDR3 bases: TGTGCCAGCAGCGTAGGTCAGGTTAGCACAGATACGCAGTATTTT. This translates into CASSVGQVSTDTQYF.

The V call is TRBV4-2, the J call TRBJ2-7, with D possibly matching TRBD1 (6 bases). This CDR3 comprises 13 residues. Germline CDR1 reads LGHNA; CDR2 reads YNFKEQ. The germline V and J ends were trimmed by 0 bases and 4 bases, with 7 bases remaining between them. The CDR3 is CASSQEGGYEQYF. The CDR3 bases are TGTGCCAGCAGCCAAGAAGGGGGTTACGAGCAGTACTTC.

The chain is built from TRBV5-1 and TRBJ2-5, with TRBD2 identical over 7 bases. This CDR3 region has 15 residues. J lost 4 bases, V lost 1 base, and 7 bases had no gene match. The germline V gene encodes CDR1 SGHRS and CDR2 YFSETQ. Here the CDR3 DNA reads TGCGCCAGCAGCTTGCGGACTAGAGGGTCAGAGACCCAGTACTTC. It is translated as CASSLRTRGSETQYF.

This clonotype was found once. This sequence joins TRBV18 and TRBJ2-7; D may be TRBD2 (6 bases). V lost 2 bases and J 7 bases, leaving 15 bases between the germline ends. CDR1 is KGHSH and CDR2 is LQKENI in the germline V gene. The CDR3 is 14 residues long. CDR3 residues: CASSPAGGPGEQYF. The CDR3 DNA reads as TGTGCCAGCTCACCAGCCGGGGGACCGGGGGAGCAGTACTTC.

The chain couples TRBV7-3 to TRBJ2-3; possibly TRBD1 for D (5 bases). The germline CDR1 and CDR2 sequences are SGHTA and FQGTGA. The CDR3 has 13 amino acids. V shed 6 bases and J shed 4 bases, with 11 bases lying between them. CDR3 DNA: TGTGCCAGCAGAGCAGGGTGGGCAGATACGCAGTATTTT. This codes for CASRAGWADTQYF.

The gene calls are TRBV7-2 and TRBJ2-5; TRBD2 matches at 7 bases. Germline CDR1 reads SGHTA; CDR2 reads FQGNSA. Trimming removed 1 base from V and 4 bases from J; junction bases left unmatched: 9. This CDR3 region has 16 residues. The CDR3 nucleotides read TGTGCCAGCAGCTTAGGACCGGGACTACCTTTAGAGACCCAGTACTTC. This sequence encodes CASSLGPGLPLETQYF.